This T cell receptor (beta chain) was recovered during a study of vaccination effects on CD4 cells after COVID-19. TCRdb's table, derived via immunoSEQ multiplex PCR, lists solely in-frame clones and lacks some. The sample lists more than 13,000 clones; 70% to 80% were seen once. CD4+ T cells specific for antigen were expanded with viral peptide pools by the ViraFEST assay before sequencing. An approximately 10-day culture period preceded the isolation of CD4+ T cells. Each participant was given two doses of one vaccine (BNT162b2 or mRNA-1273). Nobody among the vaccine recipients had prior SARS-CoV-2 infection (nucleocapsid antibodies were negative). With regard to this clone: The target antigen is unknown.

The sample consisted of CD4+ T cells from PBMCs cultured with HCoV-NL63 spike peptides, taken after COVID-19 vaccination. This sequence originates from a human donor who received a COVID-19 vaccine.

Here the CDR3 reads CASRSPGYEQYF. Written as DNA, the CDR3 is TGTGCCAGCAGGTCGCCGGGATACGAGCAGTACTTC. The rearrangement joins TRBV6-5 to TRBJ2-7, with a possible D match to TRBD2 (5 bases). The CDR3 is made up of 12 amino acids. Germline CDR1 MNHEY, CDR2 SVGAGI. V gave up 6 bases and J gave up 4 bases, with 10 bases separating them.